These T cell receptor beta chains were read from a single sample in a study of cytomegalovirus exposure and HLA in healthy donors. The table came from immunoSEQ multiplex PCR; TCRdb's copy has only in-frame clones and leaves some out. The sample totals roughly 30,000 clones. Sequencing used PBMCs. These receptors were collected from a middle-aged woman in good health and CMV-seropositive. The CDR3 runs from the conserved cysteine through the conserved F or W. Each record gives: J gene, D gene, V gene, CDR3 protein, CDR3 DNA. The D gene is left open where the match is weak.

J gene: TRBJ1-1; D gene: .; V gene: TRBV7-2; CDR3 protein: CASSLIPGGYTEAFF; CDR3 DNA: TGTGCCAGCAGCTTAATACCCGGCGGGTACACTGAAGCTTTCTTT
J gene: TRBJ1-2; D gene: .; V gene: TRBV6-5; CDR3 protein: CASSPGGGGYTF; CDR3 DNA: TGTGCCAGCAGCCCCGGCGGAGGCGGCTACACCTTC
J gene: TRBJ2-7; D gene: .; V gene: TRBV4-1; CDR3 protein: CASSQVLSAAPYEQYF; CDR3 DNA: TGCGCCAGCAGCCAAGTTCTATCAGCGGCACCCTACGAGCAGTACTTC
J gene: TRBJ1-1; D gene: .; V gene: TRBV25-1; CDR3 protein: CASSPGVNTEAFF; CDR3 DNA: TGTGCCAGCAGCCCAGGCGTGAACACTGAAGCTTTCTTT
J gene: TRBJ2-3; D gene: .; V gene: TRBV5-1; CDR3 protein: CASSLGRADTQYF; CDR3 DNA: TGCGCCAGCAGCTTGGGGAGAGCAGATACGCAGTATTTT
J gene: TRBJ2-1; D gene: .; V gene: TRBV30; CDR3 protein: CAWSVRGGDEQFF; CDR3 DNA: TGTGCCTGGAGTGTACGCGGTGGTGATGAGCAGTTCTTC
J gene: TRBJ2-1; D gene: .; V gene: TRBV15; CDR3 protein: CATSSPRVGTNEQFF; CDR3 DNA: TGTGCCACCAGCTCCCCCAGGGTAGGCACCAATGAGCAGTTCTTC
J gene: TRBJ1-5; D gene: .; V gene: TRBV30; CDR3 protein: CAWSTGGNQHQHF; CDR3 DNA: TGTGCCTGGAGCACGGGGGGCAATCAGCACCAGCATTTT
J gene: TRBJ2-1; D gene: TRBD2; V gene: TRBV4-3; CDR3 protein: CASSQDLREWSNEQFF; CDR3 DNA: TGCGCCAGCAGCCAAGATCTGCGGGAGTGGAGCAATGAGCAGTTCTTC
J gene: TRBJ1-2; D gene: .; V gene: TRBV4-3; CDR3 protein: CASSQDVSRGGGYTF; CDR3 DNA: TGCGCCAGCAGCCAAGATGTGAGCCGGGGGGGTGGCTACACCTTC
J gene: TRBJ2-7; D gene: .; V gene: TRBV6-6; CDR3 protein: CASKEGGPPYEQYF; CDR3 DNA: TGTGCCAGCAAGGAAGGGGGACCACCTTACGAGCAGTACTTC
J gene: TRBJ1-1; D gene: .; V gene: TRBV10-3; CDR3 protein: CASRGGTEAFF; CDR3 DNA: TGTGCCTCCCGAGGCGGAACTGAAGCTTTCTTT
J gene: TRBJ2-7; D gene: TRBD2; V gene: TRBV9; CDR3 protein: CASSVAPSQGSGTYEQYF; CDR3 DNA: TGTGCCAGCAGCGTAGCCCCCTCCCAGGGTAGCGGGACCTACGAGCAGTACTTC
J gene: TRBJ2-3; D gene: TRBD2; V gene: TRBV5-1; CDR3 protein: CASSSLLAGGEDTQYF; CDR3 DNA: TGCGCCAGCAGCTCCCTACTCGCGGGAGGGGAAGATACGCAGTATTTT
J gene: TRBJ2-7; D gene: .; V gene: TRBV25-1; CDR3 protein: CASSEEIQGGLDEQYF; CDR3 DNA: TGTGCCAGCAGTGAAGAAATCCAGGGGGGTCTCGACGAGCAGTACTTC
J gene: TRBJ2-7; D gene: .; V gene: TRBV5-6; CDR3 protein: CASSSQGSYEQYF; CDR3 DNA: TGTGCCAGCAGTTCCCAGGGCTCCTACGAGCAGTACTTC
J gene: TRBJ2-4; D gene: .; V gene: TRBV27; CDR3 protein: CASSPSGSLDIQYF; CDR3 DNA: TGTGCCAGCAGTCCCTCAGGGTCCCTCGACATTCAGTACTTC
J gene: TRBJ1-2; D gene: .; V gene: TRBV27; CDR3 protein: CASSFPGNYGYTF; CDR3 DNA: TGTGCCAGCAGTTTCCCGGGAAACTATGGCTACACCTTC
J gene: TRBJ2-3; D gene: .; V gene: TRBV27; CDR3 protein: CASSFIGGAADTQYF; CDR3 DNA: TGTGCCAGCAGTTTCATTGGGGGGGCTGCAGATACGCAGTATTTT
J gene: TRBJ2-5; D gene: .; V gene: TRBV5-4; CDR3 protein: CASSLLDVPGETQYF; CDR3 DNA: TGTGCCAGCAGCCTCCTAGACGTGCCGGGAGAGACCCAGTACTTC
J gene: TRBJ1-4; D gene: TRBD1; V gene: TRBV7-9; CDR3 protein: CASSPGQGSEKLFF; CDR3 DNA: TGTGCCAGCAGTCCCGGACAGGGGAGCGAAAAACTGTTTTTT
J gene: TRBJ2-1; D gene: TRBD2; V gene: TRBV6-5; CDR3 protein: CASRGTSEYNEQFF; CDR3 DNA: TGTGCCAGCCGCGGGACTAGCGAGTACAATGAGCAGTTCTTC
J gene: TRBJ1-4; D gene: .; V gene: TRBV30; CDR3 protein: CAWTGGRGEKLFF; CDR3 DNA: TGTGCCTGGACCGGGGGGCGAGGGGAAAAACTGTTTTTT
J gene: TRBJ1-2; D gene: .; V gene: TRBV29-1; CDR3 protein: CSVVGFNYGYTF; CDR3 DNA: TGCAGCGTCGTCGGGTTTAACTATGGCTACACCTTC
J gene: TRBJ1-2; D gene: .; V gene: TRBV6-5; CDR3 protein: CASSYSIYRVRGYTF; CDR3 DNA: TGTGCCAGCAGTTACTCGATATATAGAGTTCGGGGCTACACCTTC
J gene: TRBJ2-7; D gene: TRBD2; V gene: TRBV7-6; CDR3 protein: CASSAEGTTDNSYEQYF; CDR3 DNA: TGTGCCAGCAGCGCAGAGGGGACTACCGACAATTCCTACGAGCAGTACTTC
J gene: TRBJ1-5; D gene: TRBD1; V gene: TRBV4-3; CDR3 protein: CASSHLWDRSNQPQHF; CDR3 DNA: TGCGCCAGCAGCCACTTGTGGGACAGGTCCAATCAGCCCCAGCATTTT
J gene: TRBJ2-1; D gene: TRBD2; V gene: TRBV6-5; CDR3 protein: CASSYPGLAVNEQFF; CDR3 DNA: TGTGCCAGCAGTTACCCGGGACTAGCGGTCAATGAGCAGTTCTTC
J gene: TRBJ2-1; D gene: TRBD2; V gene: TRBV5-1; CDR3 protein: CASSLALAGYNEQFF; CDR3 DNA: TGCGCCAGCAGCTTGGCTCTAGCGGGTTACAATGAGCAGTTCTTC
J gene: TRBJ2-4; D gene: TRBD2; V gene: TRBV30; CDR3 protein: CAWSPSGTGNIQYF; CDR3 DNA: TGTGCCTGGAGCCCCAGCGGGACGGGAAACATTCAGTACTTC
J gene: TRBJ2-7; D gene: TRBD1; V gene: TRBV19; CDR3 protein: CATRNRGPYEQYF; CDR3 DNA: TGTGCCACCAGGAACAGGGGGCCCTACGAGCAGTACTTC
J gene: TRBJ1-1; D gene: .; V gene: TRBV6-6; CDR3 protein: CASSYPGMGAFF; CDR3 DNA: TGTGCCAGCAGTTACCCGGGGATGGGGGCTTTCTTT
J gene: TRBJ1-2; D gene: TRBD1; V gene: TRBV7-9; CDR3 protein: CASSFRTGGPVF; CDR3 DNA: TGTGCCAGCAGCTTCCGGACAGGCGGCCCCGTCTTC
J gene: TRBJ1-1; D gene: .; V gene: TRBV5-4; CDR3 protein: CASSLERGTEAFF; CDR3 DNA: TGTGCCAGCAGCTTGGAGCGGGGCACTGAAGCTTTCTTT
J gene: TRBJ1-2; D gene: TRBD1; V gene: TRBV30; CDR3 protein: CAGRAPGQGNYGYTF; CDR3 DNA: TGTGCCGGGAGGGCCCCCGGACAGGGAAACTATGGCTACACCTTC
J gene: TRBJ1-5; D gene: .; V gene: TRBV19; CDR3 protein: CASSSNSVGGIPNQPQHF; CDR3 DNA: TGTGCCAGTAGTTCCAATTCAGTTGGGGGGATCCCCAATCAGCCCCAGCATTTT
J gene: TRBJ2-7; D gene: .; V gene: TRBV7-2; CDR3 protein: CASSPRAPYEQYF; CDR3 DNA: TGTGCCAGCAGCCCCCGCGCCCCCTACGAGCAGTACTTC
J gene: TRBJ1-2; D gene: TRBD1; V gene: TRBV6-5; CDR3 protein: CASKKSRGDSPYTF; CDR3 DNA: TGTGCCAGCAAAAAGTCACGAGGGGACAGCCCCTACACCTTC
J gene: TRBJ2-3; D gene: .; V gene: TRBV5-1; CDR3 protein: CASSTGSPTDTQYF; CDR3 DNA: TGCGCCAGCAGTACCGGGTCTCCCACAGATACGCAGTATTTT
J gene: TRBJ2-5; D gene: TRBD1; V gene: TRBV5-4; CDR3 protein: CASSFDRGGQETQYF; CDR3 DNA: TGTGCCAGCAGCTTCGACAGGGGAGGCCAAGAGACCCAGTACTTC
J gene: TRBJ2-7; D gene: TRBD1; V gene: TRBV29-1; CDR3 protein: CSVVPGGREQYF; CDR3 DNA: TGCAGCGTTGTACCAGGGGGCCGCGAGCAGTACTTC
J gene: TRBJ2-4; D gene: .; V gene: TRBV6-5; CDR3 protein: CASSAGRKNIQYF; CDR3 DNA: TGTGCCAGCAGTGCGGGCCGAAAAAACATTCAGTACTTC
J gene: TRBJ1-2; D gene: .; V gene: TRBV29-1; CDR3 protein: CSVEDPGTSYGYTF; CDR3 DNA: TGCAGCGTTGAAGATCCCGGGACAAGCTATGGCTACACCTTC
J gene: TRBJ2-1; D gene: TRBD2; V gene: TRBV7-2; CDR3 protein: CASSLYWTSGREQFF; CDR3 DNA: TGTGCCAGCAGCTTATATTGGACTAGCGGGAGGGAGCAGTTCTTC
J gene: TRBJ1-4; D gene: .; V gene: TRBV19; CDR3 protein: CASSSDSPEKLFF; CDR3 DNA: TGTGCCAGTAGTTCCGACAGTCCCGAAAAACTGTTTTTT
J gene: TRBJ2-7; D gene: .; V gene: TRBV5-6; CDR3 protein: CASSFWGEQGLREQYF; CDR3 DNA: TGTGCCAGCAGCTTTTGGGGGGAGCAGGGTTTACGGGAGCAGTACTTC
J gene: TRBJ1-1; D gene: .; V gene: TRBV5-1; CDR3 protein: CASSLGSSGETEAFF; CDR3 DNA: TGCGCCAGCAGCTTGGGTTCCTCAGGGGAAACTGAAGCTTTCTTT
J gene: TRBJ2-5; D gene: .; V gene: TRBV27; CDR3 protein: CASSSWGGETQYF; CDR3 DNA: TGTGCCAGCAGTTCGTGGGGCGGTGAGACCCAGTACTTC
J gene: TRBJ2-2; D gene: TRBD2; V gene: TRBV28; CDR3 protein: CASSSIFAWAGVSTGELFF; CDR3 DNA: TGTGCCAGCAGTTCCATCTTCGCCTGGGCGGGAGTGAGCACCGGGGAGCTGTTTTTT
J gene: TRBJ1-2; D gene: .; V gene: TRBV7-9; CDR3 protein: CASSLARRGDGYTF; CDR3 DNA: TGTGCCAGCAGCTTAGCCCGGAGGGGAGATGGCTACACCTTC
J gene: TRBJ2-2; D gene: .; V gene: TRBV7-9; CDR3 protein: CATPFVGVWARGLFF; CDR3 DNA: TGTGCCACCCCTTTCGTGGGGGTGTGGGCCAGGGGCCTGTTTTTT
J gene: TRBJ1-2; D gene: TRBD1; V gene: TRBV30; CDR3 protein: CAWSVLGTGSFYGYTF; CDR3 DNA: TGTGCCTGGAGTGTACTGGGGACAGGGAGCTTCTATGGCTACACCTTC
J gene: TRBJ2-1; D gene: TRBD2; V gene: TRBV4-2; CDR3 protein: CASSQDGSGSAYNEQFF; CDR3 DNA: TGTGCCAGCAGCCAAGATGGGAGCGGGAGCGCCTACAATGAGCAGTTCTTC
J gene: TRBJ2-1; D gene: .; V gene: TRBV19; CDR3 protein: CASNLRPNNEQFF; CDR3 DNA: TGTGCCAGTAACCTGAGGCCGAACAATGAGCAGTTCTTC
J gene: TRBJ1-2; D gene: TRBD1; V gene: TRBV27; CDR3 protein: CASSPQTGLADGYTF; CDR3 DNA: TGTGCCAGCAGTCCTCAGACAGGGTTGGCCGATGGCTACACCTTC
J gene: TRBJ1-5; D gene: .; V gene: TRBV6-6; CDR3 protein: CASNSGAGGLQPQHF; CDR3 DNA: TGTGCCAGCAATTCCGGGGCTGGAGGGTTGCAGCCCCAGCATTTT
J gene: TRBJ2-7; D gene: TRBD1; V gene: TRBV27; CDR3 protein: CASRPGQGPYEQYF; CDR3 DNA: TGTGCCAGCAGGCCGGGACAGGGTCCCTACGAGCAGTACTTC
J gene: TRBJ2-1; D gene: .; V gene: TRBV5-1; CDR3 protein: CASSLVRDDNEQFF; CDR3 DNA: TGCGCCAGCAGCTTGGTCCGGGATGACAATGAGCAGTTCTTC
J gene: TRBJ2-7; D gene: TRBD1; V gene: TRBV6-5; CDR3 protein: CASSWTGGAGNEQYF; CDR3 DNA: TGTGCCAGCAGTTGGACAGGGGGCGCTGGAAACGAGCAGTACTTC